These 25 T cell receptor beta chains came from one sample sequenced in a study of shared clonotypes between healthy human individuals. Positive CCR7 selection of CD45RO-negative cells yielded the naive CD8 cells, and terminally differentiated effector memory CD45RA+ cells were excluded. Data came from immunoSEQ multiplex PCR; TCRdb stores just in-frame clones and leaves some out. The sample has about 2 million clones; approximately 95% are singletons. Specimen: naive CD8+ T cells sorted from blood. These receptors came from a man in his late teens or twenties in good health.

The rearrangement links TRBV4-1 to TRBJ2-3; D not certain. Germline-derived CDR1 and CDR2 are MGHRA and YSYEKL. V lost 0 bases to trimming and J lost 10 bases, with 11 bases between them. CDR3 size: 13 residues. This CDR3 reads CASSQDSDPAQYF. In nucleotides, the CDR3 is TGCGCCAGCAGCCAAGACTCGGACCCAGCGCAGTATTTT.

The V and J genes are TRBV2 and TRBJ1-4; D not certain. This CDR3 contains 15 residues. V dropped 3 bases and J dropped 6 bases, with 14 bases sitting between them. CDR1 is SNHLY, CDR2 FYNNEI, per germline. This CDR3 is CASSDLRPRDEKLFF. Written as DNA, the CDR3 is TGTGCCAGCAGTGACCTCCGCCCTAGAGATGAAAAACTGTTTTTT.

The chain links TRBV27 to TRBJ1-6; D unclear. Trimming stripped 3 bases from V and 8 bases from J, with 5 bases between. The length of the CDR3 is 12 residues. CDR1 is MNHEY and CDR2 is SMNVEV in the germline V gene (reference sequence). DNA of the CDR3: TGTGCCAGCAGTTTCTTGTATTCACCCCTCCACTTT. This translates into CASSFLYSPLHF.

On this clone: Other nucleotide sequences in the sample specify the same CDR3. The chain has TRBV7-9 and TRBJ1-1; 11 positions match TRBD1. Germline CDR1 is SEHNR and CDR2 is FQNEAQ (reference sequence). The trim removed 2 bases at V and 5 bases at J, leaving 4 bases unmatched. The CDR3 contains 15 residues. The CDR3, as DNA: TGTGCCAGCAGCTTAATAGGACAGGGGGCTACTGAAGCTTTCTTT. It codes for CASSLIGQGATEAFF. The variable domain in full, with the rest retrieved from reference TRBV7-9 and TRBJ1-1, is DTGVSQNPRHKITKRGQNVTFRCDPISEHNRLYWYRQTLGQGPEFLTYFQNEAQLEKSRLLSDRFSAERPKGSFSTLEIQRTEQGDSAMYLCASSLIGQGATEAFFGQGTRLTVV.

The V call is TRBV6-6, the J call TRBJ2-2; 12 bases are a match to TRBD2. Germline lookup yields CDR1 MNHNY and CDR2 SVGAGI (reference sequence). The CDR3 has 15 residues. J gave up 7 bases and V 4 bases, and 4 bases lay outside the gene matches. The CDR3 coding sequence is TGTGCCAGCAGTTGGCTAGCGGGAGGGGGCGGGGAGCTGTTTTTT. This codes for CASSWLAGGGGELFF.

The V gene is TRBV7-9, the J gene TRBJ2-7, with 8 bases that match TRBD1. The CDR3 loop spans 15 amino acids. Germline trimming cut 4 bases from V and 2 bases from J; bases unmatched to any gene: 7. CDR1 is SEHNR, CDR2 FQNEAQ, per germline (reference sequence). CDR3 coding DNA: TGTGCCAGCAGCTACCGGACAGGGTCCACCTACGAGCAGTACTTC. This codes for CASSYRTGSTYEQYF.

This chain links TRBV28 with TRBJ1-3; D call uncertain. The germline CDR1 and CDR2 sequences are MDHEN and SYDVKM. This CDR3 is 16 amino acids long. Trimming left V 5 bases short and J 2 bases short, with 16 bases between. In DNA, the CDR3 is TGTGCCAGCAGTGATCCGGGTGGAGGAGCTGGAAACACCATATATTTT. Translated, it gives CASSDPGGGAGNTIYF.

This chain connects TRBV5-4 to TRBJ1-6; 10 positions agree with TRBD1. CDR3 length: 17 residues. J was trimmed by 7 bases and V by 1 base; bases with no gene match: 8. Per germline, CDR1 SGHNT and CDR2 YYREEE (reference sequence). The CDR3 here is CASSLLGAGQGNSPLHF. The CDR3 DNA reads TGTGCCAGCAGCTTGCTGGGTGCGGGACAGGGGAATTCACCCCTCCACTTT.

V gene TRBV27 combines with J gene TRBJ2-7; 7 bases are a match to TRBD1. V was pared by 7 bases and J by 0 bases, with 6 bases of the junction left unmatched. CDR3 length: 14 residues. Germline V CDR1 and CDR2: MNHEY, SMNVEV (reference sequence). CDR3 bases: TGTGCCAGCACCCCACAGGGGAGCTCCTACGAGCAGTACTTC. This encodes CASTPQGSSYEQYF.

The V and J genes are TRBV5-1 and TRBJ2-2; 16 nucleotides line up with TRBD2. The CDR3 runs to 21 residues. Germline-derived CDR1 and CDR2 are SGHRS and YFSETQ. J lost 1 base, V lost 2 bases, and 11 bases had no gene match. This chain's CDR3 is CASSFPTPGLAGGENTGELFF. CDR3 in DNA: TGCGCCAGCAGCTTTCCTACTCCGGGACTAGCGGGAGGGGAGAACACCGGGGAGCTGTTTTTT.

The count of this clone is one. The chain uses TRBV19 and TRBJ2-7; 10 nucleotides agree with TRBD1. The germline V gene encodes CDR1 LNHDA and CDR2 SQIVND (reference sequence). The CDR3 runs to 16 residues. V lost 3 bases, J lost 7 bases, and 12 bases stayed unmatched. Written as DNA, the CDR3 is TGTGCCAGTAGTATTCTCCTGGGACAGGGGCATCCGGAGCAGTACTTC. It specifies CASSILLGQGHPEQYF.

J is TRBJ1-1 and V is TRBV11-2, with a possible D match to TRBD1 (5 bases). Germline loops: CDR1 SGHAT, CDR2 FQNNGV. Deletions cut 1 base from V and 11 bases from J, with 14 bases between. The CDR3 runs 13 residues. The CDR3 DNA sequence: TGTGCCAGCAGCTTAGCTGGTGGAGGGGTTGCTTTCTTT. Protein product: CASSLAGGGVAFF. Combining the CDR3 with reference TRBV11-2 and TRBJ1-1 gives the whole variable domain EAGVAQSPRYKIIEKRQSVAFWCNPISGHATLYWYQQILGQGPKLLIQFQNNGVVDDSQLPKDRFSAERLKGVDSTLKIQPAKLEDSAVYLCASSLAGGGVAFFGQGTRLTVV.

The CDR3 spells CASSFTRLAGVTGELFF. CDR3 in DNA: TGTGCCAGCAGCTTCACCAGACTAGCGGGAGTCACCGGGGAGCTGTTTTTT. The chain has TRBV7-2 and TRBJ2-2, with 12 nucleotides matching TRBD2. J gave up 4 bases and V 3 bases, and 6 bases lay outside the gene matches. The CDR3 contains 17 residues. The germline CDR1 and CDR2 sequences are SGHTA and FQGNSA.

This clone showed up just once. This CDR3 is also generated by other DNA sequences in the sample. The chain combines TRBV7-9 with TRBJ2-7; D not resolved. The germline V gene has CDR1 SEHNR and CDR2 FQNEAQ (reference sequence). The CDR3 is 13 amino acids. Trimming pared 2 bases from V and 2 bases from J, leaving 7 bases between. The CDR3 nucleotides read TGTGCCAGCAGCTTACCTTCTGCCTACGAGCAGTACTTC. Its translation: CASSLPSAYEQYF.

Here the CDR3 reads CASSLTGQGYTF. CDR3 sequence (DNA): TGCGCCAGCAGCTTGACCGGACAGGGCTACACCTTC. The V gene is TRBV5-1, the J gene TRBJ1-2, with TRBD1 as a possible D gene (6 bases). The length of the CDR3 is 12 residues. The V gene lost 1 base and the J gene lost 8 bases, with 9 bases spanning the gap. The germline V gene encodes CDR1 SGHRS and CDR2 YFSETQ.

Details on this clone: Relative to the germline gene, one junction end is altered; a read error may explain this. The V and J genes are TRBV7-7 and TRBJ2-1; D is ambiguous. Germline CDR1 is SSHAT and CDR2 is FNYEAQ (reference sequence). The CDR3 has 15 amino acids. The chain's CDR3 is CASSFGSSSYNEQFF. In DNA form, the CDR3 reads TGTGCTAGCAGCTTTGGTAGCAGCTCCTACAATGAGCAGTTCTTC.

The rearrangement uses TRBV28 and TRBJ1-5; 8 nucleotides line up with TRBD1. The CDR3 extends over 16 amino acids. Trimming at V came to 4 bases and at J to 0 bases, leaving 5 bases not matched to a gene. CDR1 and CDR2 (germline): MDHEN, SYDVKM. The CDR3 DNA reads TGTGCCAGCAGTTCCCCTGGGACAGGTAGCAATCAGCCCCAGCATTTT. Its protein product is CASSSPGTGSNQPQHF.

Concerning this clone itself: The junction and the germline gene differ at one end; a read error may be behind it. The V gene is TRBV7-7, the J gene TRBJ2-3, with 13 positions matching TRBD2. CDR3 length: 18 amino acids. Looked up from germline, CDR1 is SSHAT and CDR2 is FNYEAQ (reference sequence). CDR3 in amino acids: CASSLAPYTSGGADTQYF. In nucleotides, the CDR3 is TGTGCTAGCAGCTTAGCGCCCTACACTAGCGGGGGGGCGGATACGCAGTATTTT.

CDR3 DNA: TGTGCCAGCAGTTCGGGGACTTCCATCTATGGCTACACCTTC. Translation: CASSSGTSIYGYTF. The chain is built from TRBV6-6 and TRBJ1-2; the D gene is possibly TRBD1 (5 bases). Trimming stripped 4 bases from V and 4 bases from J, with 13 bases between. The germline V gene has CDR1 MNHNY and CDR2 SVGAGI (reference sequence). The CDR3 extends over 14 amino acids.

The rearrangement joins TRBV7-9 to TRBJ1-4; no definite D call. V was trimmed by 4 bases and J by 7 bases, leaving 13 bases between them. The CDR3 sequence is 14 residues long. Germline-derived CDR1 and CDR2 are SEHNR and FQNEAQ (reference sequence). The CDR3 loop is CASSSRQHGEKLFF. The CDR3 region has the DNA TGTGCCAGCAGCTCCAGGCAGCACGGTGAAAAACTGTTTTTT.

The chain joins TRBV2 to TRBJ2-1; 8 positions agree with TRBD2. Germline V CDR1 and CDR2: SNHLY, FYNNEI. The CDR3 contains 14 residues. V lost 6 bases, J lost 2 bases, and 3 bases stayed unmatched. CDR3 sequence: CASSREGAYNEQFF. In DNA form, the CDR3 reads TGTGCCAGCAGCCGGGAGGGGGCCTACAATGAGCAGTTCTTC.

This chain joins TRBV5-6 and TRBJ2-3; D gene unclear. Germline CDR1 reads SGHDT; CDR2 reads YYEEEE. This CDR3 region has 12 residues. The V end was cut by 3 bases, the J end by 4 bases, with 6 bases between. In DNA, the CDR3 is TGTGCCAGCAGCTGGACGGCAGATACGCAGTATTTT. This gives the protein CASSWTADTQYF.

The chain combines TRBV27 with TRBJ2-3, with 10 nucleotides matching TRBD1. Trimming cost V 10 bases and J 3 bases; bases outside gene matches: 16. Germline V gene data show CDR1 as MNHEY and CDR2 as SMNVEV (reference sequence). The CDR3 contains 17 residues. CDR3 nucleotide sequence: TGTGCCACCTCGATTTTGACAGGGGGCCCCAGGACAGATACGCAGTATTTT. Translating it yields CATSILTGGPRTDTQYF.

The chain employs TRBV19 and TRBJ2-1, with 9 nucleotides matching TRBD1. This CDR3 comprises 12 residues. Germline V gene data show CDR1 as LNHDA and CDR2 as SQIVND (reference sequence). The J segment lost 7 bases and the V segment lost 10 bases, leaving 5 bases of the junction unmatched. The CDR3 is CATGTGLNEQFF. The CDR3 DNA is TGTGCCACCGGGACAGGGCTTAATGAGCAGTTCTTC.

This chain connects TRBV27 to TRBJ1-1; 11 bases match TRBD1. Germline CDR1 reads MNHEY; CDR2 reads SMNVEV (reference sequence). The CDR3 runs to 14 residues. Trimming cost V 8 bases and J 4 bases; bases outside gene matches: 6. This CDR3 is CASAYGTGGTEAFF. DNA of the CDR3: TGTGCCAGCGCGTATGGGACAGGGGGCACTGAAGCTTTCTTT.